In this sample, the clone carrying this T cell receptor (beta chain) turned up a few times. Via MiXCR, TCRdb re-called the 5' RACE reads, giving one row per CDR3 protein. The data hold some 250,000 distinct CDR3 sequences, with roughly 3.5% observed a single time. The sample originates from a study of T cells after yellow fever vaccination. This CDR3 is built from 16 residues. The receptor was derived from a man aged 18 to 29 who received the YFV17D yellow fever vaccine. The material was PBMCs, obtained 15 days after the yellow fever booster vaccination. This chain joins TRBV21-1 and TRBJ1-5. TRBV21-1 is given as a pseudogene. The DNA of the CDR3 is TGTGCCAGCAGCGAAGTGGGATTCAAGAAAAATCAGCCCCAGCATTTT. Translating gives CASSEVGFKKNQPQHF.